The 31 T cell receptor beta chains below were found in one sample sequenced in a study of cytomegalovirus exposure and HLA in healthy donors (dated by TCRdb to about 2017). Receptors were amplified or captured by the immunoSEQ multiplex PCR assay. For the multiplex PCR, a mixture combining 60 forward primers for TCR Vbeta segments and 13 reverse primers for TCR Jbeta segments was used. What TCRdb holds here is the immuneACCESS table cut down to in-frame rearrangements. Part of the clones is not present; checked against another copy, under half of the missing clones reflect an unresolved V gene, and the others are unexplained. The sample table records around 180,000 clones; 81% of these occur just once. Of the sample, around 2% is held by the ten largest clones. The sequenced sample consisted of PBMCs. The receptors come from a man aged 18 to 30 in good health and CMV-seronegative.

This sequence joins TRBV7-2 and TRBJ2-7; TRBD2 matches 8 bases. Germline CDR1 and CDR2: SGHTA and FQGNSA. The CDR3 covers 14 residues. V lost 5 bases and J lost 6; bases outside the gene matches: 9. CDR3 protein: CASSRGSGGLEQYF. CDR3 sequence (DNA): TGTGCCAGCAGCCGAGGGAGCGGGGGCCTCGAGCAGTACTTC.

The CDR3 nucleotides are TGTGCCAGCAGCTTGGACCTAGCGGGGGGCGCAGATACGCAGTATTTT. Residues: CASSLDLAGGADTQYF. The chain combines TRBV5-4 with TRBJ2-3, with 11 bases lining up with TRBD2. The germline V gene encodes CDR1 SGHNT and CDR2 YYREEE (reference sequence). The CDR3 is 16 amino acids. V shed 0 bases, J shed 4 bases, and the junction held 4 bases outside the gene matches.

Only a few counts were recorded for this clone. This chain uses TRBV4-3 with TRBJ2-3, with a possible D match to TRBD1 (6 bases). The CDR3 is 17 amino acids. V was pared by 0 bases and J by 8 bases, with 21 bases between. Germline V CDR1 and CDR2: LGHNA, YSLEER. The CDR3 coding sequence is TGCGCCAGCAGCCAAGATTGGACAGCCTTAGCACAGACTACGCAGTATTTT. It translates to CASSQDWTALAQTTQYF.

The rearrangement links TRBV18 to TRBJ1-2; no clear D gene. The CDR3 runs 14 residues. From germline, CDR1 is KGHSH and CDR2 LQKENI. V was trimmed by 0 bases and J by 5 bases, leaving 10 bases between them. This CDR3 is CASSPPVPEYGYTF. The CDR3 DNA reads TGTGCCAGCTCACCACCGGTTCCGGAGTATGGCTACACCTTC.

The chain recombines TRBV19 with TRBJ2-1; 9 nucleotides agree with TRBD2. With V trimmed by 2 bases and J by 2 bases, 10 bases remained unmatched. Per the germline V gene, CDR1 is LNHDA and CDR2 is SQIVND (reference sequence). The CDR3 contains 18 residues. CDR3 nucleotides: TGTGCCAGTAGTATACGGCTAGCGGGAAAGGACCCCTACAATGAGCAGTTCTTC. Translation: CASSIRLAGKDPYNEQFF. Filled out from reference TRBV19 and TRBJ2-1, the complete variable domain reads DGGITQSPKYLFRKEGQNVTLSCEQNLNHDAMYWYRQDPGQGLRLIYYSQIVNDFQKGDIAEGYSVSREKKESFPLTVTSAQKNPTAFYLCASSIRLAGKDPYNEQFFGPGTRLTVL.

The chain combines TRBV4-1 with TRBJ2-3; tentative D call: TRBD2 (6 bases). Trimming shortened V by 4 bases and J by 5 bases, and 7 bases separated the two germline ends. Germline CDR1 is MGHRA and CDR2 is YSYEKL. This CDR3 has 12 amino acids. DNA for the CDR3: TGCGCCAGCAGCCCGGAGGGAGATACGCAGTATTTT. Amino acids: CASSPEGDTQYF.

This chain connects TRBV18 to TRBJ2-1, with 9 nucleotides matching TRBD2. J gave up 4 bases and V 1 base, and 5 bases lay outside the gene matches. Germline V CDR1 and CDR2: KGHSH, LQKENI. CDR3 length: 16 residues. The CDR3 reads CASSPRSSGGYNEQFF. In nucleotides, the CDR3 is TGTGCCAGCTCACCACGCTCCAGCGGGGGGTACAATGAGCAGTTCTTC.

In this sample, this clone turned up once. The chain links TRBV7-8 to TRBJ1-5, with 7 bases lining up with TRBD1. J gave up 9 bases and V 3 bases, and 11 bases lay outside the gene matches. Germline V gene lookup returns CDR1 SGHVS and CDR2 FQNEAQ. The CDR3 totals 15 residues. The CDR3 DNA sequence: TGTGCCAGCAGCTTTGAGGGACAGAACTTTTGGCCCCAGCATTTT. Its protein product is CASSFEGQNFWPQHF.

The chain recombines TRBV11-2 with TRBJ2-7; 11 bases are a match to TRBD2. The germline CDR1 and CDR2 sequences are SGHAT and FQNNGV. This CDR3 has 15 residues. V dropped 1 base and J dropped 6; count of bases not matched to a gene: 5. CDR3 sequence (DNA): TGTGCCAGCAGCTTAGGGACTAGCGGGTCTGGCGAGCAGTACTTC. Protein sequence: CASSLGTSGSGEQYF.

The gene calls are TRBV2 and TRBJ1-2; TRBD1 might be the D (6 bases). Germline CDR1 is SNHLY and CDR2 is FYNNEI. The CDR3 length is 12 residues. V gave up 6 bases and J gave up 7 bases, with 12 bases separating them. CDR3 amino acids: CASSSGGFGYTF. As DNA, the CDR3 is TGTGCCAGCAGCTCGGGGGGCTTTGGCTACACCTTC.

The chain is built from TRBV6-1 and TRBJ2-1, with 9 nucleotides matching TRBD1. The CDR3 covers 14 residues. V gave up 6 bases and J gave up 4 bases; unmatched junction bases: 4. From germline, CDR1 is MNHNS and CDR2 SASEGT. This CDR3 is CASSRDRVYNEQFF. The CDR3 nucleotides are TGTGCCAGCAGCCGGGACAGGGTTTACAATGAGCAGTTCTTC.

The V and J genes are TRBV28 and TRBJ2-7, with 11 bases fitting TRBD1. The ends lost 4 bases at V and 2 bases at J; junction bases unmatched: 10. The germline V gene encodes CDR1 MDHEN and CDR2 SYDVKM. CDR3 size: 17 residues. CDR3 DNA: TGTGCCAGCAGTTCGAACTCCGGGACAGGGGGAACCTACGAGCAGTACTTC. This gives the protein CASSSNSGTGGTYEQYF.

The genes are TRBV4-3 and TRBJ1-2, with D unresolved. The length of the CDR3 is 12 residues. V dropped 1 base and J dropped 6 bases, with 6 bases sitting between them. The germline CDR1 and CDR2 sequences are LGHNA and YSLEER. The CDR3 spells CASSQGGDGYTF. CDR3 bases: TGCGCCAGCAGCCAAGGCGGGGATGGCTACACCTTC.

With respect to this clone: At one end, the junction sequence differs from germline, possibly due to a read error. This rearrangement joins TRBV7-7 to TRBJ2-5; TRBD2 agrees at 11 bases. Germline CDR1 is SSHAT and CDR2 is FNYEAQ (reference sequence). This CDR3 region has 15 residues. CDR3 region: CASSSVAGGTETQYF. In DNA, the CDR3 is TGTGCTAGCAGCTCCGTAGCGGGAGGGACGGAGACCCAGTACTTC.

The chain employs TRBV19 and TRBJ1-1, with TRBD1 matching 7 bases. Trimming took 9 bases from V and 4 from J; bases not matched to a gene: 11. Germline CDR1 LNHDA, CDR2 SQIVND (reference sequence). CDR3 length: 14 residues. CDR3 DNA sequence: TGTGCCAGCACGACAGGGAGAAGTACCACTGAAGCTTTCTTT. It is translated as CASTTGRSTTEAFF.

CDR3 sequence reads: CASSLTLSSYNSPLHF. CDR3 nucleotide sequence: TGTGCCAGCAGCTTGACCTTGAGCTCCTATAATTCACCCCTCCACTTT. V and J are TRBV5-8 and TRBJ1-6; D remains unclear. Per the germline V gene, CDR1 is SGHTS and CDR2 is YDEGEE. V lost 1 base, J lost 0 bases, and 8 bases lay in between. The CDR3 has 16 residues. The complete variable domain, with remaining parts taken from reference TRBV5-8 and TRBJ1-6, reads EAGVTQSPTHLIKTRGQQATLRCSPISGHTSVYWYQQALGLGLQFLLWYDEGEERNRGNFPPRFSGRQFPNYSSELNVNALELEDSALYLCASSLTLSSYNSPLHFGNGTRLTVT.

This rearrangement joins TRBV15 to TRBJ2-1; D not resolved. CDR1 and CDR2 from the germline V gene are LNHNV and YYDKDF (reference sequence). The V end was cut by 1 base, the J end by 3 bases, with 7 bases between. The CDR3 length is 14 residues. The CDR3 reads CATSRASGYNEQFF. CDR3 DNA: TGTGCCACCAGCAGAGCTTCAGGCTACAATGAGCAGTTCTTC. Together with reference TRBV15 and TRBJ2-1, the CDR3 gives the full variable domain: DAMVIQNPRYQVTQFGKPVTLSCSQTLNHNVMYWYQQKSSQAPKLLFHYYDKDFNNEADTPDNFQSRRPNTSFCFLDIRSPGLGDTAMYLCATSRASGYNEQFFGPGTRLTVL.

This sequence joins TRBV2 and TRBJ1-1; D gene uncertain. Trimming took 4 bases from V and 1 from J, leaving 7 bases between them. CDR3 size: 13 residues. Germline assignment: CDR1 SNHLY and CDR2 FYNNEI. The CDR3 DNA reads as TGTGCCAGCAGTGTCGGGGAGAACACTGAAGCTTTCTTT. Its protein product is CASSVGENTEAFF.

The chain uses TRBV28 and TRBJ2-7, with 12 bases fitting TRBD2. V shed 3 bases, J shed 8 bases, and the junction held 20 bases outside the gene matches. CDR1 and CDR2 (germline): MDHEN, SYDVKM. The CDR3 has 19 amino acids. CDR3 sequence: CASSFFPLARTSGIRKQYF. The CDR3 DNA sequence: TGTGCCAGCAGTTTTTTCCCTTTAGCCAGGACTAGCGGGATAAGGAAGCAGTACTTC. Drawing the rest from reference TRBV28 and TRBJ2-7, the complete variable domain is DVKVTQSSRYLVKRTGEKVFLECVQDMDHENMFWYRQDPGLGLRLIYFSYDVKMKEKGDIPEGYSVSREKKERFSLILESASTNQTSMYLCASSFFPLARTSGIRKQYFGPGTRLTVT.

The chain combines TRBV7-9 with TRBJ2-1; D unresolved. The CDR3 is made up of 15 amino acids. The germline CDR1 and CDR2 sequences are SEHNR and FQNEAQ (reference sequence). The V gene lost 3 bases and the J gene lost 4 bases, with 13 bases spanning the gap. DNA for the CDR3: TGTGCCAGCAGCTTGAACAGCCGAATATACAATGAGCAGTTCTTC. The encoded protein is CASSLNSRIYNEQFF.

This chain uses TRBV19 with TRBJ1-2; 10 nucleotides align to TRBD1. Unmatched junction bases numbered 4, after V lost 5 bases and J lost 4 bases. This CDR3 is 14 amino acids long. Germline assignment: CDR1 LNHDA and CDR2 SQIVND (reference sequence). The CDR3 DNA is TGTGCCAGTAGTCCCGGGACAGGGGCCTATGGCTACACCTTC. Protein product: CASSPGTGAYGYTF.

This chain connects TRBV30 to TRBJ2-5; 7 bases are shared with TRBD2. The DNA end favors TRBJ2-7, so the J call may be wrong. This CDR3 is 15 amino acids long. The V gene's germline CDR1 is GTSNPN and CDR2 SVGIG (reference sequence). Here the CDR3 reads CAWTGRGDGGYEQYF. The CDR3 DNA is TGTGCCTGGACGGGCCGGGGGGATGGGGGCTACGAGCAGTACTTC.

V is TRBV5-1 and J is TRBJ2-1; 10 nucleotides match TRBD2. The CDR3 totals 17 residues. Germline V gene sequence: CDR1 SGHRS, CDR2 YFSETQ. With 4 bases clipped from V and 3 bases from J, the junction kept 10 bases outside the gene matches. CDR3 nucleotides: TGCGCCAGCAGCAATTGGCTAGCGGGAGTCCTCTACAATGAGCAGTTCTTC. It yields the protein CASSNWLAGVLYNEQFF.

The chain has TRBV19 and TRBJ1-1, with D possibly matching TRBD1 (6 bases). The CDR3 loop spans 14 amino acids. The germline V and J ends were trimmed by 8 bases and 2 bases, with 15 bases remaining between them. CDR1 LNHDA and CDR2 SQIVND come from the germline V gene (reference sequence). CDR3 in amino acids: CASVTGNLNTEAFF. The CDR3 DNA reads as TGTGCCAGTGTTACAGGGAATTTAAACACTGAAGCTTTCTTT.

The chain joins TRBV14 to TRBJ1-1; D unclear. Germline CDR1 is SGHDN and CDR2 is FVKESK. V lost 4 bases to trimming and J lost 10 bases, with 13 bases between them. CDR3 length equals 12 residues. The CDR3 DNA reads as TGTGCCAGCAGCCGAATTGACGGCGGAGCTTTCTTT. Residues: CASSRIDGGAFF.

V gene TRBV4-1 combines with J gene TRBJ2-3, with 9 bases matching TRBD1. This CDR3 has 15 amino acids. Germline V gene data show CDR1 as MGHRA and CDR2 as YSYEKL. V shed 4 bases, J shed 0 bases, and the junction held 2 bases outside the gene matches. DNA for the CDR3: TGCGCCAGCAGCCTACAGGGGGCTAGCACAGATACGCAGTATTTT. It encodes CASSLQGASTDTQYF.

The CDR3 reads CASSLGGRVYEQYF. The CDR3 DNA reads TGTGCCAGCAGCCTCGGGGGTCGCGTCTACGAGCAGTACTTC. V gene TRBV7-8 combines with J gene TRBJ2-7, with TRBD2 as a possible D gene (6 bases). Trimming took 5 bases from V and 3 from J, leaving 14 bases between them. Germline loops: CDR1 SGHVS, CDR2 FQNEAQ. The CDR3 length is 14 residues.

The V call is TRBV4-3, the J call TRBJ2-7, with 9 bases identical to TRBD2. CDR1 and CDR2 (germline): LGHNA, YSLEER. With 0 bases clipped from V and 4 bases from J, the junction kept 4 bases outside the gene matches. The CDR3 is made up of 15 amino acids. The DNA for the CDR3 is TGCGCCAGCAGCCAAGAATCCAGCGGGAGGTACGAGCAGTACTTC. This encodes CASSQESSGRYEQYF.

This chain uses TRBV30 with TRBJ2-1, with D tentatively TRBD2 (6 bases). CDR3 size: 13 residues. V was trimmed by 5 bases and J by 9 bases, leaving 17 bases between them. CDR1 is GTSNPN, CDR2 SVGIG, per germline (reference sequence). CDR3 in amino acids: CAWGLARYREQFF. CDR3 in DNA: TGTGCCTGGGGGCTAGCGCGATATCGTGAGCAGTTCTTC.

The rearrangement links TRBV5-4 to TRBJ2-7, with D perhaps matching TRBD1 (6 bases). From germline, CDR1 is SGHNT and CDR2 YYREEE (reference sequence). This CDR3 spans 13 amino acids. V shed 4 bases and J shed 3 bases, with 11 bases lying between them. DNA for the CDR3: TGTGCCAGCAGCCCAGAGGGGGACTACGAGCAGTACTTC. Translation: CASSPEGDYEQYF.

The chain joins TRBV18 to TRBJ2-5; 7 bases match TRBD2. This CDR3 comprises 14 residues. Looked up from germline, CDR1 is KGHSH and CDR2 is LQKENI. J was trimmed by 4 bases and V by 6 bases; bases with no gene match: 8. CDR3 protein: CASSPTSEGETQYF. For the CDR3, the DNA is TGTGCCAGCTCTCCTACTAGCGAGGGAGAGACCCAGTACTTC.